This T cell receptor beta chain was obtained from a study of T cells in Graves' hyperthyroidism and ophthalmopathy. About the research overall: The blood sample was taken at first diagnosis, before treatment began.

Amplification targeted TCR beta CDR3 regions from RNA transcripts. HTBI primers were used for first-round RT-PCR of the TCR CDR3. TCRdb independently ran MiXCR on the multiplex PCR reads; one entry per CDR3 protein. The top ten hold roughly a sixth of the sample, which has some 700,000 distinct CDR3 sequences, approximately 15% seen once. Study conclusions and caveats: Before onset, by a median of around 6.4 months, the model predicted ophthalmopathy. Blood also carried most thyroid clonotypes expanded above 0.001.

CDR3 length equals 16 residues. The V gene's germline CDR1 is SGDLS and CDR2 YYNGEE. Trimming removed 0 bases at V and 3 bases at J, with 15 bases between. Patients showing uncontrolled infection, other autoimmune disease, pregnancy or lactation were ineligible. Ten or more counts support this clonotype. What it binds is not known. This receptor was identified in a man aged 50 or older with Graves' hyperthyroidism. The sample was blood. This chain joins TRBV9 and TRBJ2-5, with a weak D call TRBD2 (5 bases). DNA for the CDR3: TGTGCCAGCAGCGTAGGGGCCCTAGTGACTAAAGAGACCCAGTACTTC. Its protein is CASSVGALVTKETQYF.